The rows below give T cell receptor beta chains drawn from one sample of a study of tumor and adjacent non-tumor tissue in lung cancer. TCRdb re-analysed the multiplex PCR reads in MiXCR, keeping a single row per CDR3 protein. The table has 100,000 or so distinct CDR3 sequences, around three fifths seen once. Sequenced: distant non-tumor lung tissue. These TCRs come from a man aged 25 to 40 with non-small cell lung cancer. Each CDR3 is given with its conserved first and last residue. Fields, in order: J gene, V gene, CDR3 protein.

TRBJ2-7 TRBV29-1 CSVSSGEAYEQYF
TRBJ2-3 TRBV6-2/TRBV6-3 CASSYFSVADTQYF
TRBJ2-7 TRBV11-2 CASSWVGTYQQYF
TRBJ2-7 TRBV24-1 CATSDRGGYEQYF
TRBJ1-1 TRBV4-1 CDSSQAAGGRLTEAFF
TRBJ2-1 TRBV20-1 CSADRLAGGNEQFF
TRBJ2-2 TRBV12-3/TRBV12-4 CASSPRSSGTNTGELFF
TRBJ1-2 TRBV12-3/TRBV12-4 CASKLFSYGYTF
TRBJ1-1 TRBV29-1 CIVEWQCIEAFF
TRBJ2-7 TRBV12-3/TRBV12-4 CVSSLGLPSYEQYF
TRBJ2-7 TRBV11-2 CASSVLGQGSYEPYF
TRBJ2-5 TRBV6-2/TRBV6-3 CASRKDNQETQYF
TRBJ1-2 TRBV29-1 CSVENLTHGGYIF
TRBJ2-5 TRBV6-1 CTNQPSGGLETQYF
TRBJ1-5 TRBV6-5 CASSSTPPGWGSQPQHF
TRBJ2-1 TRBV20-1 CSALVGSKYNEQFF
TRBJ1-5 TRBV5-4 CASCLGGQPQHF
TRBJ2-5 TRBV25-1 CASSVRGGQETQYF
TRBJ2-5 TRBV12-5 CASGLGTSSGGETQYF
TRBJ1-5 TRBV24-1 CATSEETGQPQHF
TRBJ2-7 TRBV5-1 CPNSLAGGAGNYEQYF
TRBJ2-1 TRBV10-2 CASYGLGSEQFF
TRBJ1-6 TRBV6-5 CASSVSPNSPLRF
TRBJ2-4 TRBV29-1 CSDKNIQYF
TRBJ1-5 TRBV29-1 CSVGGGNQPQHF
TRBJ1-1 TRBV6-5 CASSYSIRGASLGTEAFF
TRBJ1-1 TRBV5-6 CASEGVLNTEAFF
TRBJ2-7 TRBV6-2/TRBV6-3 CASSPAQDGQYF
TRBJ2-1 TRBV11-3 CASSTVWTSGPDEQFF
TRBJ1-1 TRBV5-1 CASSLETGYEAFF
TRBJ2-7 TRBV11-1 CASGLEGPYEQYF
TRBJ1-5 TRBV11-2 CASSSGTGGPGQPRHF
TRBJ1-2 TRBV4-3 CTSSLARRSKYGYTF
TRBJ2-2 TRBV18 CASSPRQGGTNTGELFF
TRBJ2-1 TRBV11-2 CASSPWIGHYDKQFF
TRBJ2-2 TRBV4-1 CASSQDSGGAHTGELPF
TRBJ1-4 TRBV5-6 CASSPGTFSGKLFF
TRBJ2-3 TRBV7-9 CASSTGGGTDTQYF
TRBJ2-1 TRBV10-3 CAISEALTMGPLDEQFF
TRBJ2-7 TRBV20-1 CSAKGGAGIERYF